The sequence of this TCR beta chain was determined in a study of blood T cell repertoires in COVID-19. The wider study: PBMCs, B-cell-depleted T cells, or T cells provided the cDNA or gDNA that made up the material.

The authors' processing: Reference gene primers were amplified, and this amplification served to estimate nucleated cell counts. The method was immunoSEQ multiplex PCR; TCRdb's version includes in-frame clones alone and lacks a portion of them. V, J and clone size were drawn from that table, and D and trimming were deduced from the DNA. The repertoire holds over 200,000 clones, with 92% as singletons. CDR1 is LNHNV, CDR2 YYDKDF, per germline (reference sequence). V lost 0 bases and J 2 bases, leaving 11 bases between the germline ends. The CDR3 runs 15 residues. The material sequenced was peripheral blood. V usage is TRBV15 and J usage is TRBJ2-7; D gene uncertain. This TCR was sampled from a man aged 60 to 75 with COVID-19, enrolled during active disease. The CDR3 nucleotides read TGTGCCACCAGCAGAGATAGTCGGCAGGCCTACGAGCAGTACTTC. This sequence encodes CATSRDSRQAYEQYF.